This T cell receptor beta chain was sequenced in a study of cytomegalovirus exposure and HLA in healthy donors. Concerning this clone itself: Its antigen is still unknown.

General study points: With later analysis, a missense DCLRE1C variant became linked to TCR beta V- and J-gene trimming.

V was clipped by 3 bases and J by 1 base; unmatched bases: 1. The CDR3 has 14 amino acids. Germline CDR1 reads SGHNT; CDR2 reads YYREEE (reference sequence). Regarding donors, all were healthy bone marrow donors. Primers included in the PCR were 60 Vbeta and 13 Jbeta primers. The assay was immunoSEQ multiplex PCR, and TCRdb's table has in-frame clones only and misses some. The data hold 150,000 to 200,000 clones, with approximately 80% observed a single time. The sequenced material came from PBMCs. V gene TRBV5-4 combines with J gene TRBJ1-1; 9 nucleotides match TRBD1. This sequence originates from a man aged 30 to 45 in good health and CMV-seronegative. The CDR3 DNA follows: TGTGCCAGCAGCTGGGGACAGGGGAACACTGAAGCTTTCTTT. Its translation: CASSWGQGNTEAFF.